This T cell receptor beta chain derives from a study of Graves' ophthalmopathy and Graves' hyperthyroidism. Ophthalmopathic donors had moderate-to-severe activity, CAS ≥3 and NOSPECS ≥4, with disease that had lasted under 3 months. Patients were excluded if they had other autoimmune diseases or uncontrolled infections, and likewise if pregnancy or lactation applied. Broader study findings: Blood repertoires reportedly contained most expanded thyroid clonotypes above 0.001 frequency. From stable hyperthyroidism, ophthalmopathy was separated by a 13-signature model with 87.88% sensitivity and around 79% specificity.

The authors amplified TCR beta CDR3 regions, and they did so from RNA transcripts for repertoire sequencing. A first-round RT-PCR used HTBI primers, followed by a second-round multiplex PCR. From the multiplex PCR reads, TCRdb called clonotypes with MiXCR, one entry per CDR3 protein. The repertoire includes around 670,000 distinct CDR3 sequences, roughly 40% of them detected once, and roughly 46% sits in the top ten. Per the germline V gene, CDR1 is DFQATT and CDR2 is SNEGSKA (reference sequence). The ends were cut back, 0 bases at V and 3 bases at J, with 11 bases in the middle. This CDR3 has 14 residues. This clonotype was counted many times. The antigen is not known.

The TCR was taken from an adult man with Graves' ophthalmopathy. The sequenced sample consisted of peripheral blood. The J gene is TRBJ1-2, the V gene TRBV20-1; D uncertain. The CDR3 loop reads CSARDSPVHYGYTF. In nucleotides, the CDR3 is TGCAGTGCTAGAGATTCTCCGGTTCACTATGGCTACACCTTC.